This TCR beta chain was sequenced for a study of T-cell memory formation after mild COVID-19. CDR1 and CDR2 (germline): KGHDR, SFDVKD. The trim removed 6 bases at V and 6 bases at J, leaving 12 bases unmatched. This CDR3 contains 16 residues. 5'RACE primed at constant segments yielded TCR alpha and TCR beta cDNA libraries bearing sample barcodes and UMIs. MiXCR, applied by TCRdb to the 5' RACE reads, yields one record per CDR3 protein. The sample has about 350,000 distinct CDR3 sequences; roughly an eighth are singletons. The rearrangement uses TRBV24-1 and TRBJ1-5, with 8 bases that match TRBD1. This sequence originates from a man younger than 35 who had mild COVID-19 (a few samples of this study predate the infection). Cell type and time point are not known. Sequencing was done on a sample of PBMCs or a T cell subset sorted from them (not recorded which). CDR3 bases: TGTGCCACCAGTAGATTCTTGGGACAGGAGTTTCAGCCCCAGCATTTT. Encoded protein: CATSRFLGQEFQPQHF.